This T cell receptor (beta chain) was identified during a study of preoperative IRX-2 immunotherapy in early breast cancer. Treatment described: preoperative locoregional IRX-2 cytokine immunotherapy. Samples came from a phase Ib trial of preoperative locoregional IRX-2 cytokine immunotherapy. TCRdb keeps only in-frame clones here, not all; method: immunoSEQ multiplex PCR. This sample has tens of thousands of clones, with 90% to 95% found just once. This clonotype was obtained from a human donor with breast cancer. The specimen was taken from a patient treated with IRX-2 immunotherapy.

The CDR3 spells CASSLLGQGVTEAFF. The CDR3 DNA follows: TGTGCCAGCAGCCTTCTCGGACAGGGAGTCACTGAAGCTTTCTTT. The chain uses TRBV7-3 and TRBJ1-1, with 8 bases lining up with TRBD1. CDR3 length: 15 residues. J lost 4 bases, V lost 5 bases, and 9 bases had no gene match. The germline CDR1 and CDR2 sequences are SGHTA and FQGTGA.